The next 7 T cell receptor beta chains were all read from a single sample in a study of brain metastases from non-small cell lung cancer. Here immunoSEQ multiplex PCR was the method, and the copy in TCRdb shows in-frame clones only, minus some. The data contain 4,500 to 6,000 clones, more than 60% of them singletons. The sequenced sample was primary lung tumor tissue. All receptors derive from a donor aged 40 or over with non-small cell lung cancer.

This chain connects TRBV4-2 to TRBJ1-2, with TRBD1 identical over 10 bases. The CDR3 has 14 amino acids. Germline V gives CDR1 LGHNA, CDR2 YNFKEQ. Germline trimming cut 4 bases from V and 6 bases from J; bases unmatched to any gene: 5. The CDR3 here is CASSLPGTGDGYTF. The CDR3 DNA follows: TGTGCCAGCAGCCTACCCGGGACAGGGGATGGCTACACCTTC.

V is TRBV6-5 and J is TRBJ1-1; D is uncertain. This CDR3 has 15 amino acids. Germline lookup yields CDR1 MNHEY and CDR2 SVGAGI. The V gene lost 0 bases and the J gene lost 1 base, with 9 bases spanning the gap. CDR3 nucleotides: TGTGCCAGCAGTTACTCGACTCGACAGAACACTGAAGCTTTCTTT. Translating it yields CASSYSTRQNTEAFF.

This clone was recorded once. At one end, the junction sequence differs from germline, possibly due to a read error. This chain joins TRBV2 and TRBJ1-5, with D perhaps TRBD1 (6 bases). The CDR3 length is 15 residues. Germline values: CDR1 SNHLY, CDR2 FYNNEI. The DNA of the CDR3 is TGTGCCAGCAGCGGCAAGGGGGGACCCTATCAGTCCCAGCATTTT. Its translation: CASSGKGGPYQSQHF.

In the case of this clone: Other DNA sequences in this sample translate to the same CDR3. The chain is built from TRBV7-3 and TRBJ2-3; TRBD1 or TRBD2 may be the D gene (5 bases each). Trimming stripped 6 bases from V and 6 bases from J, with 16 bases between. Germline assignment: CDR1 SGHTA and CDR2 FQGTGA. The CDR3 has 14 residues. The DNA of the CDR3 is TGTGCCAGCAGTTCCGGGGCTAGGGGCGATACGCAGTATTTT. Its translation is CASSSGARGDTQYF.

The chain has TRBV9 and TRBJ2-2; TRBD2 is a possible D gene (6 bases). V was pared by 5 bases and J by 1 base, with 9 bases between. Germline CDR1 reads SGDLS; CDR2 reads YYNGEE. The CDR3 length is 14 residues. In nucleotides, the CDR3 is TGTGCCAGCAGTAGGGGAGGGAACACCGGGGAGCTGTTTTTT. It translates to CASSRGGNTGELFF.

The chain joins TRBV7-2 to TRBJ2-1, with D unresolved. The CDR3 is 13 amino acids. Trimming took off 5 bases at V and 10 bases at J, with 15 bases between the two ends. From germline, CDR1 is SGHTA and CDR2 FQGNSA. Here the CDR3 reads CASSLWVETEQFF. CDR3 bases: TGTGCCAGCAGCCTTTGGGTTGAGACAGAGCAGTTCTTC. The full variable domain, its missing parts supplied by reference TRBV7-2 and TRBJ2-1, is GAGVSQSPSNKVTEKGKDVELRCDPISGHTALYWYRQSLGQGLEFLIYFQGNSAPDKSGLPSDRFSAERTGGSVSTLTIQRTQQEDSAVYLCASSLWVETEQFFGPGTRLTVL.

The V and J genes are TRBV5-5 and TRBJ2-7, with D possibly being TRBD2 (6 bases). Germline CDR1 is SGHKS and CDR2 is YYEKEE (reference sequence). The CDR3 consists of 15 residues. The V gene lost 4 bases and the J gene lost 1 base, with 15 bases spanning the gap. This chain's CDR3 is CASSDINRGSYEQYF. DNA of the CDR3: TGTGCCAGCAGCGATATAAACCGGGGGTCCTACGAGCAGTACTTC.